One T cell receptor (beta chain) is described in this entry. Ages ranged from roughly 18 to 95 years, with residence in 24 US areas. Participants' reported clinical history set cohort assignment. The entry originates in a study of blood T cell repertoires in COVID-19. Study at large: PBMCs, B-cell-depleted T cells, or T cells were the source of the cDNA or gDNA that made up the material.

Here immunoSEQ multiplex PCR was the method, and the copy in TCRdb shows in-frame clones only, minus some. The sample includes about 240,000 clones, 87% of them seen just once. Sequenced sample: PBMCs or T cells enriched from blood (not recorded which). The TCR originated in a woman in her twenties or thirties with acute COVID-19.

The CDR3 here is CASSVGAMGGTDTQYF. The CDR3 DNA sequence: TGTGCCAGCTCGGTGGGGGCCATGGGGGGCACAGATACGCAGTATTTT. V usage is TRBV18 and J usage is TRBJ2-3; D is perhaps TRBD1 (6 bases). Trimming left V 6 bases short and J 1 base short, with 17 bases between. Germline values: CDR1 KGHSH, CDR2 LQKENI. The CDR3 runs to 16 residues.